The present T cell receptor (beta chain) was sequenced within a study of T cell responses to AZD1222 COVID-19 vaccine. Whole-study context: Whether given at about 4 or about 12 weeks, second doses were pooled.

Libraries were prepared by immunoSEQ multiplex PCR; TCRdb keeps only in-frame clonotypes and omits some of them. The sample has around 160,000 clones, 91% seen once. V lost 1 base to trimming and J lost 1 base; unmatched junction nucleotides: 5. The CDR3 is made up of 15 amino acids. In germline, CDR1 is SGHDT, CDR2 YYEEEE. This clonotype originated in an adult in good health. The starting material was peripheral blood, obtained on day 0 of AZD1222 vaccination. The chain carries TRBV5-6 and TRBJ2-7; 7 bases align to TRBD1. The CDR3 region has the DNA TGTGCCAGCAGCTTGTACAGGGGATTATCCTACGAGCAGTACTTC. Protein sequence: CASSLYRGLSYEQYF.